The TCR beta chain under discussion was sequenced for a study of blood T cell repertoires in COVID-19 (TCRdb year 2020). With respect to the entire study: Samples covering the acute and convalescent phases of COVID-19 were provided by collaborators in the United States, Italy and Spain. Samples came from the ongoing ImmuneRACE study (first 160 participants) plus 1,254 subjects from 6 global collaborators. Where available, HLA class I and class II types were obtained from metadata supplied by the sample provider rather than from assay-based typing. The repertoires were made available in a free public database intended to serve as a resource for research on the immune response to SARS-CoV-2. The dataset comprised deeply sampled blood TCRbeta repertoires from subjects exposed to, actively infected with, or recovered from COVID-19. Sample metadata almost always included a de-identified subject ID, COVID-19 status, age in years and sex. The material from the prospective study consisted of cDNA or gDNA derived from T cells, B-cell-depleted T cells, or PBMCs.

TCRbeta CDR3 regions were amplified from genomic DNA by means of the immunoSEQ Assay, a bias-controlled multiplex PCR. Turning to the authors' computational methods: The number of nucleated cells in each sample was estimated from the amplification of reference gene primers within the assay. To quantify the absolute abundance of each unique TCRbeta CDR3 rearrangement, sequence reads were collapsed and filtered. For each sample, productive Simpson clonality was calculated as the square root of Simpson's diversity index over productive rearrangements. TCRdb took over this immuneACCESS table, retaining in-frame rearrangements with V and J assigned. Such tables are incomplete; in checked studies, under half of the missing clones stem from an unresolved V gene, and the remainder is unexplained. The V and J calls and clone size come from that table; D and trimming were worked out from the DNA. Recorded for this sample are approximately 230,000 clones; 70% to 85% of them occurred a single time. The ten largest clones add up to 8.9% of the sample.

The V end gives up 4 bases and the J end 3 bases, leaving 6 bases in the junction not matched to a gene. Based on the germline V gene (reference sequence), the CDR1 and CDR2 sequences are LGHDT and YNNKEL. The CDR3 has 15 amino acids, counting the end cysteine and phenylalanine. Here the CDR3 DNA is all that survives: 45 bases in frame from base 1. Each collaborating institution followed its own protocols to collect whole blood in K2EDTA tubes. For TCRbeta analysis, collaborators shipped samples as frozen whole blood, isolated PBMCs, or DNA extracted from either of those sample types. As for this clone: The clone's antigen remains unknown. Base qualities are missing; no much larger clone stands one base away.

Broader findings and caveats from the paper: The quantity of clinical and demographic metadata differed by source and by participant and was supplied without curation.

Sequencing was carried out using peripheral blood. The TCR sequence derives from an elderly man with acute or convalescent COVID-19. This chain is built from TRBV3-1 (or the pseudogene TRBV3-2) and TRBJ2-3, and 8 junctional nucleotides match TRBD2. The bases read TGTGCCAGCAGCCCCCGGGCGGGAGGAACAGATACGCAGTATTTT. It translates as CASSPRAGGTDTQYF.